The following is a TCR beta chain sequence with its context. Generated by immunoSEQ multiplex PCR, the TCRdb table keeps only in-frame clones and is missing some. Of 65,000 to 95,000 clones detected, 70% to 90% appear once; the ten largest clones hold approximately 3%. CDR3 length equals 16 residues. The junction had 9 bases not matched to a gene; V was cut back by 4 bases and J by 2 bases. Germline lookup yields CDR1 SGHRS and CDR2 YFSETQ. This specimen belongs to a study of blood T cell repertoires in COVID-19. The clonotype was recovered from a man aged 65-85 years with active or convalescent COVID-19. The sequenced sample consisted of peripheral blood. The J gene is TRBJ1-1, the V gene TRBV5-1; 9 nucleotides agree with TRBD1. In DNA form, the CDR3 reads TGCGCCAGCAGCCTCCGGACAGGGGCCCTAAACACTGAAGCTTTCTTT. Its translation is CASSLRTGALNTEAFF.